These 20 T cell receptor beta chains share one sample of origin, sequenced in a study of T-cell memory formation after mild COVID-19. From the 5' RACE reads, TCRdb called clonotypes with MiXCR, one entry per CDR3 protein. The data contain 300,000 to 400,000 distinct CDR3 sequences, roughly 21% of them singletons. The source material was PBMCs or a T cell subset sorted from them (not recorded which). These receptors originate from an adult woman who had mild COVID-19 (a few samples of this study predate the infection). Cell type and time point are not known.

This chain uses TRBV5-1 with TRBJ2-1; no reliable D call. This CDR3 spans 19 amino acids. Germline CDR1 is SGHRS and CDR2 is YFSETQ. V lost 3 bases to trimming and J lost 0 bases, with 22 bases between them. CDR3 bases: TGCGCCAGCAGCTCTACCCCAGCTTCAGAAATTAGCTCCTACAATGAGCAGTTCTTC. It translates to CASSSTPASEISSYNEQFF.

V gene TRBV18 combines with J gene TRBJ1-1; D is unresolved. Germline V gives CDR1 KGHSH, CDR2 LQKENI. The CDR3 runs 16 residues. V lost 0 bases and J 0 bases, leaving 11 bases between the germline ends. CDR3 protein: CASSPPRRTMNTEAFF. The CDR3 nucleotides are TGTGCCAGCTCACCACCAAGGAGGACTATGAACACTGAAGCTTTCTTT.

A few counts support this clonotype. V usage is TRBV7-9 and J usage is TRBJ1-1, with TRBD1 as a possible D gene (6 bases). The CDR3 extends over 14 amino acids. The germline V gene encodes CDR1 SEHNR and CDR2 FQNEAQ (reference sequence). V gave up 0 bases and J gave up 5 bases, with 10 bases separating them. The CDR3 bases are TGTGCCAGCAGCTTAGCGCACAGGGCAACTGAAGCTTTCTTT. Protein product: CASSLAHRATEAFF.

The chain joins TRBV4-1 to TRBJ2-1; a possible D gene is TRBD2 (5 bases). The CDR3 length is 17 residues. V gave up 0 bases and J gave up 4 bases, with 16 bases separating them. Germline lookup yields CDR1 MGHRA and CDR2 YSYEKL. CDR3 amino acids: CASSQEGWASSYNEQFF. CDR3 bases: TGCGCCAGCAGCCAAGAAGGTTGGGCTAGCTCGTACAATGAGCAGTTCTTC.

The rearrangement joins TRBV7-9 to TRBJ1-2; no firm D call. The CDR3 sequence is 15 residues long. The ends were cut back, 2 bases at V and 6 bases at J, with 16 bases in the middle. Per germline, CDR1 SEHNR and CDR2 FQNEAQ (reference sequence). CDR3 nucleotides: TGTGCCAGCAGCTTATCCACGGTACAGTTCGATGGCTACACCTTC. It encodes CASSLSTVQFDGYTF.

This clonotype was observed many times. The chain is built from TRBV3-1 and TRBJ2-2; D gene unclear. The V gene lost 4 bases and the J gene lost 4 bases, with 7 bases spanning the gap. This CDR3 contains 13 residues. The germline V gene has CDR1 LGHDT and CDR2 YNNKEL (reference sequence). In nucleotides, the CDR3 is TGTGCCAGCAGCCCCCTGATCACCGGGGAGCTGTTTTTT. This encodes CASSPLITGELFF.

The rearrangement joins TRBV4-1 to TRBJ1-6; D unresolved. V was trimmed by 0 bases and J by 9 bases, leaving 9 bases between them. Germline CDR1 MGHRA, CDR2 YSYEKL. This CDR3 has 14 residues. The chain's CDR3 is CASSQEGIGSPLHF. The CDR3 region has the DNA TGCGCCAGCAGCCAAGAGGGGATTGGTTCACCCCTCCACTTT.

This clonotype was counted between two and nine times. The J gene is TRBJ1-2, the V gene TRBV9; a possible D gene is TRBD1 (5 bases). V lost 3 bases, J lost 2 bases, and 14 bases lay in between. Germline values: CDR1 SGDLS, CDR2 YYNGEE. This CDR3 comprises 15 residues. The CDR3 DNA reads TGTGCCAGCAGCGCCACTCCGGGGCTCAACTATGGCTACACCTTC. Translating gives CASSATPGLNYGYTF.

This chain links TRBV6-2 or TRBV6-3 with TRBJ1-2; no firm D call. Germline-derived CDR1 and CDR2 are MNHEY and SVGEGT. The CDR3 runs 13 residues. Trimming removed 4 bases at V and 3 bases at J, with 9 bases between. The CDR3 reads CASSSEPYYGYTF. In DNA, the CDR3 is TGTGCCAGCAGTTCGGAGCCCTACTATGGCTACACCTTC.

This chain connects TRBV15 to TRBJ2-1, with 7 bases aligning to TRBD2. The ends lost 0 bases at V and 12 bases at J; junction bases unmatched: 11. Germline V CDR1 and CDR2: LNHNV, YYDKDF (reference sequence). The CDR3 has 15 residues. The CDR3 spells CATSRDRVTGRSQFF. DNA for the CDR3: TGTGCCACCAGCAGAGATAGGGTAACCGGGAGGTCGCAGTTCTTC.

This sequence joins TRBV5-1 and TRBJ2-2, with D hard to call. V lost 2 bases to trimming and J lost 2 bases, with 7 bases between them. The CDR3 sequence is 14 residues long. CDR1 SGHRS and CDR2 YFSETQ come from the germline V gene. The CDR3 is CASSFLENTGELFF. CDR3 in DNA: TGCGCCAGCAGCTTTTTGGAAAACACCGGGGAGCTGTTTTTT.

This clonotype showed up just a few times. The chain is built from TRBV4-3 and TRBJ2-5; possible D gene TRBD2, 6 bases. The CDR3 spans 15 residues. V lost 1 base to trimming and J lost 5 bases, with 14 bases between them. Germline V gene data show CDR1 as LGHNA and CDR2 as YSLEER. CDR3 region: CASSQGGTSLETQYF. Here the CDR3 DNA reads TGCGCCAGCAGCCAAGGGGGAACTAGCTTGGAGACCCAGTACTTC.

A few counts support this clonotype. This rearrangement joins TRBV10-3 to TRBJ2-3; tentative D call: TRBD1 (6 bases). This CDR3 contains 14 residues. V was cut by 4 bases and J by 1 base, with 9 bases left in between. Germline V lookup: CDR1 ENHRY, CDR2 SYGVKD. The CDR3 DNA reads as TGTGCCATCAGTGTGGGGGCCGGCACAGATACGCAGTATTTT. Protein product: CAISVGAGTDTQYF.

This clonotype was counted a few times. This chain joins TRBV15 and TRBJ2-4; D could derive from TRBD1 or TRBD2 (6 bases each). The CDR3 runs 16 residues. Germline V gene lookup returns CDR1 LNHNV and CDR2 YYDKDF (reference sequence). Trimming cost V 2 bases and J 1 base, with 12 bases left between them. The CDR3, as DNA: TGTGCCACCAGCAGACTAGGGGGGAAGGCCAAAAACATTCAGTACTTC. Its translation is CATSRLGGKAKNIQYF.

The chain carries TRBV18 and TRBJ1-2, with D unresolved. V was shortened by 1 base and J by 3 bases, with 9 bases between the two germline ends. Germline lookup yields CDR1 KGHSH and CDR2 LQKENI. The CDR3 extends over 14 amino acids. The CDR3 nucleotides read TGTGCCAGCTCACCACTCCCAGAGGACTATGGCTACACCTTC. It translates to CASSPLPEDYGYTF. Filled out from reference TRBV18 and TRBJ1-2, the complete variable domain reads NAGVMQNPRHLVRRRGQEARLRCSPMKGHSHVYWYRQLPEEGLKFMVYLQKENIIDESGMPKERFSAEFPKEGPSILRIQQVVRGDSAAYFCASSPLPEDYGYTFGSGTRLTVV.

This clonotype was recorded a few times. CDR3 nucleotide sequence: TGTGCCAGCAGCAAAAACCCACAGGGGGCAAACGAAAAACTGTTTTTT. Translating gives CASSKNPQGANEKLFF. The V and J genes are TRBV2 and TRBJ1-4, with TRBD1 matching over 9 bases. Germline CDR1 and CDR2: SNHLY and FYNNEI. The CDR3 spans 16 residues. J was trimmed by 8 bases and V by 6 bases; bases with no gene match: 13. Filled out from reference TRBV2 and TRBJ1-4, the complete variable domain reads EPEVTQTPSHQVTQMGQEVILRCVPISNHLYFYWYRQILGQKVEFLVSFYNNEISEKSEIFDDQFSVERPDGSNFTLKIRSTKLEDSAMYFCASSKNPQGANEKLFFGSGTQLSVL.

This clonotype came up a few times. The rearrangement links TRBV12-3 or TRBV12-4 to TRBJ1-1; TRBD1 is a possible D gene (6 bases). V gave up 6 bases and J gave up 5 bases, with 13 bases separating them. The CDR3 length is 13 residues. CDR3 DNA sequence: TGTGCCAGCAGCCGGGGGCAGGATACTGAAGCTTTCTTT. It yields the protein CASSRGQDTEAFF.

V and J are TRBV5-1 and TRBJ2-7, with 7 bases that match TRBD1. Trimming at V came to 4 bases and at J to 3 bases, leaving 7 bases not matched to a gene. Germline CDR1 and CDR2: SGHRS and YFSETQ. The CDR3 length is 14 residues. CDR3 bases: TGCGCCAGCAGCCCCGGGACAGCTATCTACGAGCAGTACTTC. Its translation is CASSPGTAIYEQYF.

In this sample, this clonotype turned up a few times. The V gene is TRBV3-1, the J gene TRBJ2-7; D might be TRBD2 (6 bases). Trimming shortened V by 4 bases and J by 1 base, and 11 bases separated the two germline ends. The CDR3 is 14 amino acids. The germline V gene has CDR1 LGHDT and CDR2 YNNKEL (reference sequence). This CDR3 reads CASSPGDGSYEQYF. The CDR3 coding sequence is TGTGCCAGCAGCCCGGGGGACGGTTCCTACGAGCAGTACTTC.

In DNA, the CDR3 is TGCAGCGCCAGGACGGCAGATACGCAGTATTTT. Its translation is CSARTADTQYF. The gene calls are TRBV29-1 and TRBJ2-3; D call uncertain. Germline-derived CDR1 and CDR2 are SQVTM and ANQGSEA. Trimming removed 7 bases at V and 4 bases at J, with 9 bases between. This CDR3 has 11 residues.